This TCR beta chain appears in the sequencing data of a study of early T cells in non-severe SARS-CoV-2 infection. Study overall: Sequencing input comprised bulk RNA from unsorted whole blood; chain pairing was not available.

Trimming stripped 0 bases from V and 6 bases from J, with 12 bases between. CDR1 LGHDT and CDR2 YNNKEL come from the germline V gene (reference sequence). CDR3 size: 14 residues. In this sample, this clonotype turned up many times. The TCR library protocol attached unique molecular identifiers to the individual cDNA molecules. TCRdb used MiXCR to reprocess the 5' RACE reads, holding one entry per CDR3 protein. The sample includes over 100,000 distinct CDR3 sequences, about an eighth seen only once; the top ten take about 6%. The sample taken for sequencing was whole blood. The clonotype comes from an adult who was a healthcare worker with PCR-confirmed SARS-CoV-2 infection or an uninfected control (not recorded which). The genes are TRBV3-1 and TRBJ2-7; D is uncertain. CDR3 sequence: CASSQDPGPGEQYF. The CDR3 coding sequence is TGTGCCAGCAGCCAAGATCCGGGCCCCGGCGAGCAGTACTTC.